This T cell receptor (beta chain) was sequenced during a study of blood T cell repertoires in COVID-19. Per the original data handling: Estimation of nucleated cell counts was performed using reference gene primer amplification. Generated by immunoSEQ multiplex PCR, the TCRdb table keeps only in-frame clones and is missing some. Clonal size and the V and J genes are those of that table, whereas D and trimming came from the DNA. This table holds 70,000 or so clones, 75% to 80% found once. V lost 2 bases and J 5 bases, leaving 12 bases between the germline ends. The germline gives CDR1 KGHSH, CDR2 LQKENI. The CDR3 has 14 residues.

The sequence was obtained from a human donor in a cohort sampled during active COVID-19. V and J are TRBV18 and TRBJ2-5; no firm D call. The sequencing sample was made of peripheral blood. The CDR3 sequence is CASSPVHNSETQYF. The CDR3, as DNA: TGTGCCAGCTCACCAGTACACAATAGCGAGACCCAGTACTTC. The whole variable domain, filled in from reference TRBV18 and TRBJ2-5, reads NAGVMQNPRHLVRRRGQEARLRCSPMKGHSHVYWYRQLPEEGLKFMVYLQKENIIDESGMPKERFSAEFPKEGPSILRIQQVVRGDSAAYFCASSPVHNSETQYFGPGTRLLVL.